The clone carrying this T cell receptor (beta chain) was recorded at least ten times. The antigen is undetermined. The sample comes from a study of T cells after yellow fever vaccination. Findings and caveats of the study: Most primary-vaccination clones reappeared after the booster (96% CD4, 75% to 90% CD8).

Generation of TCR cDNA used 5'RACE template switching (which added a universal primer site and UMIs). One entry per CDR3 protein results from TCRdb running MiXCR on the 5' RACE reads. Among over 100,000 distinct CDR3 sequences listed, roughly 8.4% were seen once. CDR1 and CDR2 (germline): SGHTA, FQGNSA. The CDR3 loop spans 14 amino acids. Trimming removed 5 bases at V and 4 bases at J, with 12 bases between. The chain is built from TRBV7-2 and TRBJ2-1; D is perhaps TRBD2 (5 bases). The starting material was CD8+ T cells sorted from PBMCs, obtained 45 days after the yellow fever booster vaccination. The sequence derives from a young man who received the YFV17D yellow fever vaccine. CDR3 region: CASSAPPGYNEQFF. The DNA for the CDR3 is TGTGCCAGCAGCGCCCCACCGGGGTACAATGAGCAGTTCTTC.